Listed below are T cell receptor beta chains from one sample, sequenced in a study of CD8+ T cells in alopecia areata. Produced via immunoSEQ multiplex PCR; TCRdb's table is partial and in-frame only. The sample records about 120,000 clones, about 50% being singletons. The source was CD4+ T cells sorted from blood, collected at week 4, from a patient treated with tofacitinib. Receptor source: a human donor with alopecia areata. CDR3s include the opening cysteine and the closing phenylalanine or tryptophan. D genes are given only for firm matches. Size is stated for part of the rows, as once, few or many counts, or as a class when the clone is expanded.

cdr3_nt: TGCGCCAGCAGCCAAGATGGGACTAGCGGGAGATCAACCCAGTACTTC; cdr3_aa: CASSQDGTSGRSTQYF; d_call: TRBD2; j_call: TRBJ2-5; v_call: TRBV4-1; clone_size: -
cdr3_nt: TGTGCCAGCAGCGTTGGGTCCTACAATGAGCAGTTCTTC; cdr3_aa: CASSVGSYNEQFF; d_call: -; j_call: TRBJ2-1; v_call: TRBV9; clone_size: few
cdr3_nt: TGTGCCTGGAGAAGGGAGGGCATCCGCCACACCATATATTTT; cdr3_aa: CAWRREGIRHTIYF; d_call: -; j_call: TRBJ1-3; v_call: TRBV30; clone_size: -
cdr3_nt: TGTGCCTGGAGTGTTTATCCTCCCTACGAGCAGTACTTC; cdr3_aa: CAWSVYPPYEQYF; d_call: -; j_call: TRBJ2-7; v_call: TRBV30; clone_size: -
cdr3_nt: TGTGCCACCAGCGACCGGCCCCCGGAGGCTTTCTTT; cdr3_aa: CATSDRPPEAFF; d_call: -; j_call: TRBJ1-1; v_call: TRBV15; clone_size: -
cdr3_nt: TGTGCCTGGACCCCGGACTCTAGCGGGAGTAACAATGAGCAGTTCTTC; cdr3_aa: CAWTPDSSGSNNEQFF; d_call: TRBD2; j_call: TRBJ2-1; v_call: TRBV30; clone_size: -
cdr3_nt: TGTGCCAGCAGCTTAAATGACGGGGGGGGCGCAGATACGCAGTATTTT; cdr3_aa: CASSLNDGGGADTQYF; d_call: TRBD2; j_call: TRBJ2-3; v_call: TRBV7-2; clone_size: -
cdr3_nt: TGCGCCAGCAGCCAGCTCACCGGATCTTCACGTCGTTACTTC; cdr3_aa: CASSQLTGSSRRYF; d_call: -; j_call: TRBJ2-4; v_call: TRBV4-1; clone_size: -
cdr3_nt: TGTGCCAGCAGCTTGGCGACACTGGCTGGGGAGCAGTACTTC; cdr3_aa: CASSLATLAGEQYF; d_call: -; j_call: TRBJ2-7; v_call: TRBV5-6; clone_size: -
cdr3_nt: TGCGCCAGCAGACCACAGGGGGCTCATCTAAACACTGAAGCTTTCTTT; cdr3_aa: CASRPQGAHLNTEAFF; d_call: TRBD1; j_call: TRBJ1-1; v_call: TRBV5-1; clone_size: -
cdr3_nt: TGCAGCGTCCAACGAGTATCCTATGGCTACACCTTC; cdr3_aa: CSVQRVSYGYTF; d_call: -; j_call: TRBJ1-2; v_call: TRBV29-1; clone_size: -
cdr3_nt: TGTGCCATGTCAGGACAGGGACGCACAGATACGCAGTATTTT; cdr3_aa: CAMSGQGRTDTQYF; d_call: TRBD1; j_call: TRBJ2-3; v_call: TRBV10-3; clone_size: -
cdr3_nt: TGCGCCAGCAGCTTTCAAGGACAGGAGCAGTACTTC; cdr3_aa: CASSFQGQEQYF; d_call: -; j_call: TRBJ2-7; v_call: TRBV5-1; clone_size: -
cdr3_nt: TGCAGCGTTGACGGGGATGAGAGGGTCGGGGAGCTGTTTTTT; cdr3_aa: CSVDGDERVGELFF; d_call: -; j_call: TRBJ2-2; v_call: TRBV29-1; clone_size: -